This T cell receptor (beta chain) was captured in a study of regulatory T cells in long-lasting Graves disease. Study context: Over-5-year antithyroid drug use with positive TSH receptor antibodies defined persistent Graves' disease in the study.

CDR3-region Arm-PCR and iRepertoire HTBI primers produced the TCR beta libraries. Each CDR3 protein is one row after TCRdb ran MiXCR on the multiplex PCR reads. This table holds about 430,000 distinct CDR3 sequences, 20% to 25% found once. This clonotype was seen ten or more times. Its target is not known. Study results and caveats: Under persistent disease, TRBV28, TRBJ1-2 and TRBJ2-5 were used preferentially.

V lost 5 bases, J lost 7 bases, and 8 bases stayed unmatched. The germline V gene has CDR1 MDHEN and CDR2 SYDVKM. This CDR3 spans 14 amino acids. Time point meaning: persistent/refractory GD, antithyroid drugs over 5 years with positive TRAb. Isolated PBMC RNA provided the starting material for the TCR library. A roughly 8.3-milliliter sample of peripheral blood was drawn into EDTA tubes. The chain couples TRBV28 to TRBJ2-7; TRBD2 aligns across 10 bases. The specimen was peripheral blood mononuclear cells (PBMCs), collected when the disease was refractory, from a patient treated with antithyroid drugs. This receptor was identified in a female donor with Graves disease. The CDR3 loop reads CASSPSGRSGEQYF. The CDR3 nucleotides read TGTGCCAGCAGTCCTAGCGGGAGATCGGGTGAGCAGTACTTC.